This record covers a single T cell receptor (beta chain). Its target is not known. Use of 60 Vbeta and 13 Jbeta primers characterized the PCR. Per the original data handling: In a later analysis, the count reached 82 million or so unique TCR beta chains, with roughly 11 million shared. Using immunoSEQ multiplex PCR, the repertoire was profiled, and TCRdb retains in-frame clones only, with some absent. Clone size and V and J calls were adopted from that table, with D and trimming inferred from the DNA. The data hold about 160,000 clones, with approximately 81% observed a single time. The sample comes from a study of cytomegalovirus exposure and HLA in healthy donors. Overall study: Prior work identified 95 million to 120 million unique TCR beta sequences in about 179 million T cells. Study outcomes and limitations: Later on, analysis showed that most CMV-associated TCR beta chains appeared to be HLA-restricted.

This CDR3 contains 14 residues. Deletions cut 4 bases from V and 5 bases from J, with 15 bases between. Looked up from germline, CDR1 is SGHRS and CDR2 is YFSETQ. J is TRBJ1-1 and V is TRBV5-1; D might be TRBD1 (6 bases). Sequencing used PBMCs. The source is a woman in her twenties or thirties in good health and CMV-seropositive. This CDR3 is CASSLGGGVTEAFF. The DNA for the CDR3 is TGCGCCAGCAGCCTTGGTGGGGGCGTGACTGAAGCTTTCTTT.